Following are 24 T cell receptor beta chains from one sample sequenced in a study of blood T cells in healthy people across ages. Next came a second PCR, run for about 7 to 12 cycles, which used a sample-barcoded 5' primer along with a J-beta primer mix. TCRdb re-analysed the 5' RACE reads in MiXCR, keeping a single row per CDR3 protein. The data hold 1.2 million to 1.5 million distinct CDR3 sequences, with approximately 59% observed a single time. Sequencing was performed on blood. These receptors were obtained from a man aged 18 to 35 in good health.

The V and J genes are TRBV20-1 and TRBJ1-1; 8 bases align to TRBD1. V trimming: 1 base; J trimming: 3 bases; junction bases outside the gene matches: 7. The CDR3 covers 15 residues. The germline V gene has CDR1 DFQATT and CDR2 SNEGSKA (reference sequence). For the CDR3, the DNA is TGCAGTGCTAGAGCTGGGGGACAGGAGGACACTGAAGCTTTCTTT. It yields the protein CSARAGGQEDTEAFF.

This CDR3 reads CASSFGLAVDTDTQYF. For the CDR3, the DNA is TGTGCCAGCAGCTTTGGACTAGCGGTGGACACAGATACGCAGTATTTT. V gene TRBV7-2 combines with J gene TRBJ2-3; 10 nucleotides align to TRBD2. Germline V gives CDR1 SGHTA, CDR2 FQGNSA. V trimming: 3 bases; J trimming: 2 bases; junction bases outside the gene matches: 5. This CDR3 is 16 amino acids long.

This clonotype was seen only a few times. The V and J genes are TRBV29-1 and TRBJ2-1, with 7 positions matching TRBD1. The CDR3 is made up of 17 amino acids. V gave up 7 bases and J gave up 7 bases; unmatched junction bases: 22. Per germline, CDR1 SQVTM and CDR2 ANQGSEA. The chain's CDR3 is CSALPAVGQHGVNEQFF. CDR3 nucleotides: TGCAGCGCTCTACCCGCGGTGGGACAGCACGGCGTAAATGAGCAGTTCTTC.

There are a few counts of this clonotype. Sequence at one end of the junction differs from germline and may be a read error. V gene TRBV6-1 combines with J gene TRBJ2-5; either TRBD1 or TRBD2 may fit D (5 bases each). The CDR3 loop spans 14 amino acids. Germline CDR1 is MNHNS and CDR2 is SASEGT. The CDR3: CANSQLGTRETQYF. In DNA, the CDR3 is TGTGCCAACAGTCAACTAGGGACGAGAGAGACCCAGTACTTC.

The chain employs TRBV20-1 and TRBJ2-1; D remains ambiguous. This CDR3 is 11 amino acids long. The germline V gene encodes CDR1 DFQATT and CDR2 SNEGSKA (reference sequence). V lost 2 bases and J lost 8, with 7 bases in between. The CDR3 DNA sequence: TGCAGTGCTAGATCTGGGCATGAGCAGTTCTTC. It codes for CSARSGHEQFF.

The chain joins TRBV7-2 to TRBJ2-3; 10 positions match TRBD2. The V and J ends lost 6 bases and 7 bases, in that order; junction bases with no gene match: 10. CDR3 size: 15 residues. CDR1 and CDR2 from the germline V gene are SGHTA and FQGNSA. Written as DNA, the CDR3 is TGTGCCAGCAGTTTTAGCGGGGGGCTCCGCTATACGCAGTATTTT. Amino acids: CASSFSGGLRYTQYF.

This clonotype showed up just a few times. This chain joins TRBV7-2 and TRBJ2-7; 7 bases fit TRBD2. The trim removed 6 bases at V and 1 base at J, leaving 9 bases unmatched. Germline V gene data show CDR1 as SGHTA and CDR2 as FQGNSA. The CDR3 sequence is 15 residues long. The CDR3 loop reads CASRFRAGVSYEQYF. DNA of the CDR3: TGTGCCAGCAGGTTCCGGGCGGGGGTTTCCTACGAGCAGTACTTC. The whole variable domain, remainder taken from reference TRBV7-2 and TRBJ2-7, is GAGVSQSPSNKVTEKGKDVELRCDPISGHTALYWYRQSLGQGLEFLIYFQGNSAPDKSGLPSDRFSAERTGGSVSTLTIQRTQQEDSAVYLCASRFRAGVSYEQYFGPGTRLTVT.

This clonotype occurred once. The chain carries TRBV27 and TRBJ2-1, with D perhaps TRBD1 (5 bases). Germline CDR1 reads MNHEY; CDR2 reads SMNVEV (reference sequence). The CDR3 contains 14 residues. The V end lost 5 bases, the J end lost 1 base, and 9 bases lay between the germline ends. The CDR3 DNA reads TGTGCCAGCAGTGAACAGGATTCCTACAATGAGCAGTTCTTC. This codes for CASSEQDSYNEQFF.

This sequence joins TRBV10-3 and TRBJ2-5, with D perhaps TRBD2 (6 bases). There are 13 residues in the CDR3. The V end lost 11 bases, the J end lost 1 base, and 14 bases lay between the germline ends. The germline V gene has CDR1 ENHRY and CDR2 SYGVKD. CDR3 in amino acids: CAHRDSTQETQYF. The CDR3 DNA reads TGTGCCCACCGGGACTCAACCCAAGAGACCCAGTACTTC.

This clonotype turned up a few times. CDR3 in amino acids: CASNLYLAGVSEQYF. In DNA form, the CDR3 reads TGCGCCAGCAACCTCTATCTAGCGGGAGTCTCCGAGCAGTACTTC. This rearrangement joins TRBV5-1 to TRBJ2-7; 10 bases are a match to TRBD2. V lost 6 bases to trimming and J lost 6 bases; unmatched junction nucleotides: 12. Germline V gene sequence: CDR1 SGHRS, CDR2 YFSETQ. CDR3 size: 15 residues.

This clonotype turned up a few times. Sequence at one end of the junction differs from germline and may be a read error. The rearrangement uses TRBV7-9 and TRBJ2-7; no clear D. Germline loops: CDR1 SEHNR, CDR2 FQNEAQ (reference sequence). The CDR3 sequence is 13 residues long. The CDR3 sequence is CASSLDSYYEQYF. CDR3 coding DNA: TGTGCCAGCAGTTTAGACTCATACTACGAGCAGTACTTC.

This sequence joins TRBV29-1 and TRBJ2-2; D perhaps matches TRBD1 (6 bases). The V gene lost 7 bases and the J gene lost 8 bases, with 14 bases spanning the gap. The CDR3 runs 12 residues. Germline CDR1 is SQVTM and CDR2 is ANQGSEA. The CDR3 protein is CSAGTPRGELFF. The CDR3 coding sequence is TGCAGCGCAGGGACACCGCGGGGGGAGCTGTTTTTT.

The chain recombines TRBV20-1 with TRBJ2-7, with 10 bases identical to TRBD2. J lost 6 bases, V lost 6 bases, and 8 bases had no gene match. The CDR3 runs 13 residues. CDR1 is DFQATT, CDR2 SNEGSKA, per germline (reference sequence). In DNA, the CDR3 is TGCAGTGCAACCGGGACTAGCGTTTTCGAGCAGTACTTC. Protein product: CSATGTSVFEQYF.

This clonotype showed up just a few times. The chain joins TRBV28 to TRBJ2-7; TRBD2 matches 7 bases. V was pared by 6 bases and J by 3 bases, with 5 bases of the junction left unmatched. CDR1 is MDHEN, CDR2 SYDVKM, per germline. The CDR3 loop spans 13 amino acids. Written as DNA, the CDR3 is TGTGCCAGCAGACCCACTAGCGTCTACGAGCAGTACTTC. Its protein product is CASRPTSVYEQYF.

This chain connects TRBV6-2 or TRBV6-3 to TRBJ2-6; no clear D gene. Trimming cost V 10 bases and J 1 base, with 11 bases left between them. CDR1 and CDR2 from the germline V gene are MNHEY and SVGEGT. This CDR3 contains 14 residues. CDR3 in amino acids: CATTSLSGANVLTF. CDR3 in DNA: TGTGCCACGACATCTTTATCTGGGGCCAACGTCCTGACTTTC.

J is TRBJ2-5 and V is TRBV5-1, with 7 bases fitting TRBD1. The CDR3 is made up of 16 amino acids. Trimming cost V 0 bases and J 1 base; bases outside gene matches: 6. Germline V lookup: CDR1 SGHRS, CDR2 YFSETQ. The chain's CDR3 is CASSLAGTVTQETQYF. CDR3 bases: TGCGCCAGCAGCTTGGCCGGGACAGTAACCCAAGAGACCCAGTACTTC.

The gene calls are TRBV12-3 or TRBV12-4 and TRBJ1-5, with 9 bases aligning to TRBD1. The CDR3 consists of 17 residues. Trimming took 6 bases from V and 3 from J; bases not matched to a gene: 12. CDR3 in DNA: TGTGCCAGCAGCCGGGGACAGGGAAGAAGACTCAATCAGCCCCAGCATTTT. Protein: CASSRGQGRRLNQPQHF.

Here the CDR3 DNA reads TGTGCCAGCAGCCTGTCTTACGGACGGCACCACTCTGGGGCCAACGTCCTGACTTTC. Its translation: CASSLSYGRHHSGANVLTF. This chain links TRBV3-1 with TRBJ2-6; no reliable D call. V dropped 4 bases and J dropped 0 bases, with 19 bases sitting between them. CDR3 length: 19 amino acids. CDR1 and CDR2 from the germline V gene are LGHDT and YNNKEL (reference sequence).

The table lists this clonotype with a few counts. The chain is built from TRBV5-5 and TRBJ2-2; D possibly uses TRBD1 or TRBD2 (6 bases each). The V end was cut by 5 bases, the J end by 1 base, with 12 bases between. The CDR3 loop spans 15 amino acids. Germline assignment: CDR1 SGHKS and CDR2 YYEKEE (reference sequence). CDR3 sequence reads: CASRRDTMNTGELFF. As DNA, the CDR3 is TGTGCCAGCAGGCGGGACACAATGAACACCGGGGAGCTGTTTTTT. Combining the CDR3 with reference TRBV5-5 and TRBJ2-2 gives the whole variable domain DAGVTQSPTHLIKTRGQQVTLRCSPISGHKSVSWYQQVLGQGPQFIFQYYEKEERGRGNFPDRFSARQFPNYSSELNVNALLLGDSALYLCASRRDTMNTGELFFGEGSRLTVL.

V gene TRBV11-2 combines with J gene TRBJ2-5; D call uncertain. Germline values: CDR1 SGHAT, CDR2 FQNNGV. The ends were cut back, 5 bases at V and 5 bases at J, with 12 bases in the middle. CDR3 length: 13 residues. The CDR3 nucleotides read TGTGCCAGCAGCGAGGATTCTAGGGAGACCCAGTACTTC. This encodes CASSEDSRETQYF.

CDR3 in amino acids: CASSSRQVYGYTF. Here the CDR3 DNA reads TGTGCCAGCAGTTCCCGACAGGTCTATGGCTACACCTTC. The genes are TRBV7-2 and TRBJ1-2; tentative D call: TRBD1 (6 bases). The germline gives CDR1 SGHTA, CDR2 FQGNSA. V lost 6 bases, J lost 4 bases, and 12 bases lay in between. CDR3 length: 13 amino acids. Variable domain in full (rest from reference TRBV7-2 and TRBJ1-2): GAGVSQSPSNKVTEKGKDVELRCDPISGHTALYWYRQSLGQGLEFLIYFQGNSAPDKSGLPSDRFSAERTGGSVSTLTIQRTQQEDSAVYLCASSSRQVYGYTFGSGTRLTVV.

In nucleotides, the CDR3 is TGCAGTGCTAAGGGGACAGGGGCCGGGGAGCAGTACTTC. Its translation is CSAKGTGAGEQYF. The chain is built from TRBV20-1 and TRBJ2-7; 10 bases align to TRBD1. From germline, CDR1 is DFQATT and CDR2 SNEGSKA (reference sequence). Trimming removed 4 bases from V and 7 bases from J; junction bases left unmatched: 7. The CDR3 totals 13 residues.

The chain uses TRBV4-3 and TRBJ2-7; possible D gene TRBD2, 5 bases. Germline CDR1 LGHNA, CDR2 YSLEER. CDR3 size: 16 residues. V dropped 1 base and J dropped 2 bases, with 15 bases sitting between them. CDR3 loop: CASSQVSGWSTYEQYF. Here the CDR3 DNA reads TGCGCCAGCAGCCAAGTAAGCGGCTGGTCGACCTACGAGCAGTACTTC.

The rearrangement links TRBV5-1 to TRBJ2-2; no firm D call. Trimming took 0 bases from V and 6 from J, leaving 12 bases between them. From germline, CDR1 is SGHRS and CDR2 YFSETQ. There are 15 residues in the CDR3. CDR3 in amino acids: CASSLAVGDAGELFF. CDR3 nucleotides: TGCGCCAGCAGCTTGGCCGTGGGTGACGCCGGGGAGCTGTTTTTT.